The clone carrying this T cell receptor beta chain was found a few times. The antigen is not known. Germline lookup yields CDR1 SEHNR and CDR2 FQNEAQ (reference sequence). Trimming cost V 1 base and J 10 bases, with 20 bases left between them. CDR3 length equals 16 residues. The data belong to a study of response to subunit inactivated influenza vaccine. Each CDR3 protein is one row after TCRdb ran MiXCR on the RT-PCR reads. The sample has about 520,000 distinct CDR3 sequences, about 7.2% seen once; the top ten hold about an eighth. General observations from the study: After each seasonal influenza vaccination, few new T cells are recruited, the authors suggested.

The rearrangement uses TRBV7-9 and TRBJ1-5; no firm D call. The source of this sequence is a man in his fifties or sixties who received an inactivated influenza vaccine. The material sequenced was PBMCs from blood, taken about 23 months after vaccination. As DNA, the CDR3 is TGTGCCAGCAGCTTAGTCGGCGGGTTCGGATCAGGCCCCCAGCATTTT. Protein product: CASSLVGGFGSGPQHF.